The clone carrying this T cell receptor (beta chain) was seen at least ten times. This sample is part of a study of T cells in Graves' hyperthyroidism and ophthalmopathy. CDR1 is MNHEY, CDR2 SVGEGT, per germline. The CDR3 totals 16 residues. V was shortened by 0 bases and J by 1 base, with 12 bases between the two germline ends. TCR beta CDR3 regions were amplified from RNA transcripts. HTBI primers drove first-round RT-PCR of the TCR CDR3. TCRdb ran MiXCR on the multiplex PCR reads and lists one entry per CDR3 protein. The sample has hundreds of thousands of distinct CDR3 sequences; roughly 22% are singletons.

The chain employs TRBV6-2 or TRBV6-3 and TRBJ1-1, with D possibly being TRBD1 (5 bases). The receptor's source is a woman aged 70 to 79 with Graves' ophthalmopathy. Sequenced: blood. CDR3 in DNA: TGTGCCAGCAGTTACTCTTTCAGGGAAAAGAACACTGAAGCTTTCTTT. This sequence encodes CASSYSFREKNTEAFF.